This TCR beta chain emerged from a study of cytomegalovirus exposure and HLA in healthy donors. The study, taken as a whole, reports: The study designated about 180 TCR beta chains cytomegalovirus-associated. In vitro confirmation showed three CMV-associated chains to be CMV antigen specific. CMV serostatus was the sole immune exposure information available.

The PCR ran on 60 Vbeta and 13 Jbeta primers. TCRdb's table, derived via immunoSEQ multiplex PCR, lists solely in-frame clones and lacks some. The sample has 150,000 to 200,000 clones; approximately 80% are singletons. Unmatched junction bases numbered 4, after V lost 8 bases and J lost 7 bases. Germline values: CDR1 LNHDA, CDR2 SQIVND (reference sequence). This CDR3 has 13 residues. About this clone itself: Its antigen remains unknown.

The chain uses TRBV19 and TRBJ1-6; TRBD1 matches 8 bases. The sequenced material came from PBMCs. This clonotype was sampled from a man aged 50 to 60 in good health and CMV-seropositive. This chain's CDR3 is CASRQGYNSPLHF. CDR3 bases: TGTGCCAGTCGACAGGGGTACAATTCACCCCTCCACTTT.